A single sample gave rise to the 19 T cell receptor beta chains below, sequenced in a study of cytomegalovirus exposure and HLA in healthy donors. PCR amplification relied on 60 Vbeta primers (plus 13 Jbeta primers). Sequenced by immunoSEQ multiplex PCR; TCRdb stores in-frame clones only, minus some. Among 85,000 to 130,000 clones listed, roughly four fifths were seen once. The sequenced material came from PBMCs. These receptors were obtained from a man in his forties or fifties in good health and CMV-seronegative.

The V call is TRBV7-3, the J call TRBJ2-7; 8 nucleotides line up with TRBD1. The CDR3 is 19 residues long. Germline V gene data show CDR1 as SGHTA and CDR2 as FQGTGA. V was clipped by 5 bases and J by 2 bases; unmatched bases: 20. The CDR3 loop reads CASSPPPKLDRGHTYEQYF. DNA for the CDR3: TGTGCCAGCAGCCCCCCCCCGAAACTAGACAGGGGTCACACCTACGAGCAGTACTTC. Supplemented by reference TRBV7-3 and TRBJ2-7, the full variable domain reads GAGVSQTPSNKVTEKGKYVELRCDPISGHTALYWYRQSLGQGPEFLIYFQGTGAADDSGLPNDRFFAVRPEGSVSTLKIQRTERGDSAVYLCASSPPPKLDRGHTYEQYFGPGTRLTVT.

In DNA, the CDR3 is TGCGCCAGCAGCCTACTAGCGGGGGGTAAAAATGAGCAGTTCTTC. Translated: CASSLLAGGKNEQFF. The rearrangement links TRBV5-1 to TRBJ2-1; TRBD2 agrees at 12 bases. Germline CDR1 is SGHRS and CDR2 is YFSETQ. The CDR3 extends over 15 amino acids. Germline trimming cut 4 bases from V and 7 bases from J; bases unmatched to any gene: 6.

The chain combines TRBV10-3 with TRBJ2-2, with D perhaps matching TRBD2 (5 bases). V lost 1 base to trimming and J lost 0 bases, with 9 bases between them. CDR3 length: 16 residues. Germline V CDR1 and CDR2: ENHRY, SYGVKD. In DNA form, the CDR3 reads TGTGCCATCAGTGAGTACGGGAATACGAACACCGGGGAGCTGTTTTTT. Translating it yields CAISEYGNTNTGELFF.

V and J are TRBV25-1 and TRBJ1-3; D unresolved. CDR1 is MGHDK, CDR2 SYGVNS, per germline. This CDR3 comprises 15 residues. Trimming stripped 2 bases from V and 5 bases from J, with 13 bases between. The CDR3 protein is CASSETGSLRNTIYF. The CDR3 DNA follows: TGTGCCAGCAGTGAAACGGGGAGCCTTAGAAACACCATATATTTT.

This clone was recorded once. This chain connects TRBV9 to TRBJ1-1; D is undetermined. The CDR3 consists of 15 residues. V was cut by 4 bases and J by 0 bases, with 13 bases left in between. Germline CDR1 reads SGDLS; CDR2 reads YYNGEE. In nucleotides, the CDR3 is TGTGCCAGCAGCCCCATCGCAGGCTTGAACACTGAAGCTTTCTTT. Its translation is CASSPIAGLNTEAFF.

The V call is TRBV7-2, the J call TRBJ1-2; D not resolved. The germline V and J ends were trimmed by 2 bases and 4 bases, with 11 bases remaining between them. CDR3 length: 14 amino acids. Germline assignment: CDR1 SGHTA and CDR2 FQGNSA. The CDR3 loop reads CASSLNFRSYGYTF. DNA of the CDR3: TGTGCCAGCAGCTTAAATTTCAGAAGCTATGGCTACACCTTC.

The V call is TRBV18, the J call TRBJ2-7; TRBD1 matches at 8 bases. Germline V gene data show CDR1 as KGHSH and CDR2 as LQKENI. J lost 7 bases, V lost 3 bases, and 8 bases had no gene match. This CDR3 spans 14 amino acids. CDR3 coding DNA: TGTGCCAGCTCACCGGACAGGGCTTCGGGAGAGCAGTACTTC. Its protein is CASSPDRASGEQYF.

The V and J genes are TRBV5-1 and TRBJ1-6; D ambiguous. With 0 bases removed from V and 0 bases from J, the gap between germline ends came to 7 bases. The length of the CDR3 is 16 residues. From germline, CDR1 is SGHRS and CDR2 YFSETQ. The CDR3 spells CASSLGESSYNSPLHF. DNA of the CDR3: TGCGCCAGCAGCTTGGGAGAGAGCTCCTATAATTCACCCCTCCACTTT.

V is TRBV7-3 and J is TRBJ2-7; 9 bases map to TRBD2. The V gene end was trimmed by 5 bases and the J gene end by 2 bases; junction bases not matched to a gene: 7. Germline loops: CDR1 SGHTA, CDR2 FQGTGA. The CDR3 contains 15 residues. This CDR3 reads CASSPDPSGAYEQYF. CDR3 bases: TGTGCCAGCAGCCCAGACCCTAGCGGGGCCTACGAGCAGTACTTC.

The chain employs TRBV7-2 and TRBJ1-5; 8 bases agree with TRBD1. The length of the CDR3 is 15 residues. CDR1 is SGHTA, CDR2 FQGNSA, per germline. Unmatched junction bases numbered 6, after V lost 1 base and J lost 7 bases. The CDR3 coding sequence is TGTGCCAGCAGCTTAGGAGGACAGGGAGGGCAGCCCCAGCATTTT. Protein product: CASSLGGQGGQPQHF.

The V gene is TRBV27, the J gene TRBJ2-7, with 7 bases matching TRBD1. There are 14 residues in the CDR3. With V trimmed by 6 bases and J by 2 bases, 7 bases remained unmatched. Per the germline V gene, CDR1 is MNHEY and CDR2 is SMNVEV (reference sequence). The CDR3 nucleotides are TGTGCCAGCAGGACGACAGGGCGTGCCTACGAGCAGTACTTC. Translated, it gives CASRTTGRAYEQYF.

The V call is TRBV18, the J call TRBJ1-4, with 7 bases that match TRBD1. J gave up 9 bases and V 1 base, and 8 bases lay outside the gene matches. Germline V lookup: CDR1 KGHSH, CDR2 LQKENI. This CDR3 comprises 15 residues. The CDR3 DNA follows: TGTGCCAGCTCACCACTAAGTCGGGGACAGCAAAAACTGTTTTTT. Its translation: CASSPLSRGQQKLFF.

The CDR3: CASSPHRAGGTTGANVLTF. The CDR3 region has the DNA TGTGCCAGCAGCCCACACCGGGCCGGGGGGACCACTGGGGCCAACGTCCTGACTTTC. The chain uses TRBV14 and TRBJ2-6; the match to TRBD2 covers 7 bases. Germline lookup yields CDR1 SGHDN and CDR2 FVKESK. This CDR3 has 19 residues. V was clipped by 4 bases and J by 2 bases; unmatched bases: 14.

This chain joins TRBV19 and TRBJ1-2; 12 bases match TRBD1. The germline gives CDR1 LNHDA, CDR2 SQIVND (reference sequence). The CDR3 totals 17 residues. The junction had 11 bases not matched to a gene; V was cut back by 6 bases and J by 3 bases. The CDR3, as DNA: TGTGCCAGTAGCCAACGGGACAGGGGGCTAGGATACTATGGCTACACCTTC. Protein: CASSQRDRGLGYYGYTF.

The chain recombines TRBV9 with TRBJ2-7, with 7 bases aligning to TRBD1. Germline V CDR1 and CDR2: SGDLS, YYNGEE. With V trimmed by 3 bases and J by 4 bases, 13 bases remained unmatched. This CDR3 comprises 16 residues. In DNA, the CDR3 is TGTGCCAGCAGCGAGGGGGCCCGGACAGGCTTGTACGAGCAGTACTTC. Translated, it gives CASSEGARTGLYEQYF.

This chain connects TRBV6-1 to TRBJ1-5; D uncertain. Between the trimmed V and J ends, which lost 5 bases and 4 bases, there was a span of 9 bases. CDR3 length: 13 residues. Germline V gene sequence: CDR1 MNHNS, CDR2 SASEGT. The CDR3 nucleotides read TGTGCCAGCAGTTTAGACTTTAATCAGCCCCAGCATTTT. Its protein product is CASSLDFNQPQHF.

A single count supports this clone. The chain joins TRBV2 to TRBJ2-3; 14 bases are a match to TRBD2. The trim removed 6 bases at V and 5 bases at J, leaving 7 bases unmatched. This CDR3 has 16 residues. In germline, CDR1 is SNHLY, CDR2 FYNNEI. The DNA of the CDR3 is TGTGCCAGCAGCTCCGGGACTAGCGGGGGATTAGATACGCAGTATTTT. It specifies CASSSGTSGGLDTQYF.

The V and J genes are TRBV6-6 and TRBJ2-3; TRBD2 matches at 10 bases. Looked up from germline, CDR1 is MNHNY and CDR2 is SVGAGI (reference sequence). J was trimmed by 2 bases and V by 6 bases; bases with no gene match: 5. The CDR3 sequence is 15 residues long. This CDR3 reads CASSSGGELTDTQYF. For the CDR3, the DNA is TGTGCCAGCAGCAGCGGGGGGGAACTCACAGATACGCAGTATTTT.

V and J are TRBV7-6 and TRBJ2-2; D is perhaps TRBD1 (6 bases). CDR1 is SGHVS, CDR2 FNYEAQ, per germline. Trimming removed 0 bases at V and 6 bases at J, with 14 bases between. The length of the CDR3 is 16 residues. CDR3 nucleotide sequence: TGTGCCAGCAGCTTAGCTGTGGGGGCGGACGCCGGGGAGCTGTTTTTT. Translating gives CASSLAVGADAGELFF.